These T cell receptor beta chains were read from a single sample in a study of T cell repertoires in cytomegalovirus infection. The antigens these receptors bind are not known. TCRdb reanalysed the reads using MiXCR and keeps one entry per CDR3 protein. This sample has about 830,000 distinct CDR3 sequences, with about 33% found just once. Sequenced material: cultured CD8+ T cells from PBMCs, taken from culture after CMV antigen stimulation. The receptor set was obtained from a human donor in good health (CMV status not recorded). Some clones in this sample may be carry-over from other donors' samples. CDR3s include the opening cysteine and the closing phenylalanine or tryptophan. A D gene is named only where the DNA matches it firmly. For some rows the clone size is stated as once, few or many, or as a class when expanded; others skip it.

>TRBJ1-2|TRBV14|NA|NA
CASSPRGSGYGYTF
TGTGCCAGCAGCCCCCGTGGCAGCGGCTATGGCTACACCTTC
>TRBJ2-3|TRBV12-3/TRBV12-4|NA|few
CASSDRAGVDTQYF
TGTGCCAGCAGTGACCGGGCAGGGGTAGATACGCAGTATTTT
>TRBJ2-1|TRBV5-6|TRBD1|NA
CASSYGQGRHEQFF
TGTGCCAGCAGCTATGGACAGGGGAGGCATGAGCAGTTCTTC
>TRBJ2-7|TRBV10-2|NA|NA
CASWAGGEQYF
TGCGCCAGCTGGGCCGGGGGCGAGCAGTACTTC
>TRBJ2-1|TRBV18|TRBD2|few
CASSPPTSGHYNEQFF
TGTGCCAGCTCACCACCGACTAGCGGACACTACAATGAGCAGTTCTTC
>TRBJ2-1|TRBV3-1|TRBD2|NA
CASSHDSGGSYNEQFF
TGTGCCAGCAGCCATGATAGCGGGGGTTCCTACAATGAGCAGTTCTTC
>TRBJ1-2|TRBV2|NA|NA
CASRDPVVTFGGYTF
TGTGCCAGCAGGGACCCGGTGGTTACGTTCGGTGGCTACACCTTC
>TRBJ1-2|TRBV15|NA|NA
CATSRASTSRAMPNYGYTF
TGTGCCACCAGCAGGGCTTCTACTTCCCGGGCAATGCCTAACTATGGCTACACCTTC
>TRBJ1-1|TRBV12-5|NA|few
CASGPPGGVGDTEAFF
TGTGCTAGTGGCCCCCCCGGGGGGGTGGGGGACACTGAAGCTTTCTTT
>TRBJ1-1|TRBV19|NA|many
CASSIGAGYSNTEAFF
TGTGCCAGTAGTATAGGGGCAGGGTATTCGAACACTGAAGCTTTCTTT
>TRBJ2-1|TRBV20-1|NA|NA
CSAGEAGSRYNEQFF
TGCAGTGCGGGGGAGGCAGGCTCGAGGTACAATGAGCAGTTCTTC
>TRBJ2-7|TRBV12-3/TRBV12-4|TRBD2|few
CASSILGLAFPYEQYF
TGTGCCAGCAGTATCTTGGGACTAGCGTTCCCCTACGAGCAGTACTTC
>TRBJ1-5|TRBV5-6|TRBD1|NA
CASSFGTGSPQPQHF
TGTGCCAGCAGTTTCGGGACAGGGAGCCCTCAGCCCCAGCATTTT
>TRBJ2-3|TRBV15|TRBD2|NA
CATSSGAGGPSDTQYF
TGTGCCACCAGCAGCGGAGCGGGGGGGCCTTCAGATACGCAGTATTTT
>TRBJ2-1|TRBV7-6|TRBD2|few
CASSLAGTSVYNEQFF
TGTGCCAGCAGCTTAGCGGGGACTAGCGTATACAATGAGCAGTTCTTC
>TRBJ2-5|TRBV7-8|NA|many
CASSSTQYQETQYF
TGTGCCAGCAGCTCGACCCAGTACCAAGAGACCCAGTACTTC
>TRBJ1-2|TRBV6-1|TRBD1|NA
CASSEGQIYGYTF
TGTGCCAGCAGTGAGGGACAGATCTATGGCTACACCTTC
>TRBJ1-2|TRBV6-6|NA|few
CASSYEKGRTNYGYTF
TGTGCCAGCAGTTACGAGAAAGGGCGGACAAACTATGGCTACACCTTC
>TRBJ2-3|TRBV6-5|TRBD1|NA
CASSYFGQGSADTQYF
TGTGCCAGCAGTTACTTCGGACAGGGGAGTGCAGATACGCAGTATTTT
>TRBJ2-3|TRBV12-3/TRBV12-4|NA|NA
CASSSLGRADTQYF
TGTGCCAGCAGTTCCCTGGGTAGGGCAGATACGCAGTATTTT
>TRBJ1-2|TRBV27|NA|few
CASSHGGVSGYTF
TGTGCCAGCAGTCACGGGGGAGTCTCTGGCTACACCTTC
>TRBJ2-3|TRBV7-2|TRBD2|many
CASRPSGHSTDTQYF
TGTGCCAGCAGACCTAGCGGGCACTCCACAGATACGCAGTATTTT
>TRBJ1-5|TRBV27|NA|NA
CASSPGTDNQPHHF
TGTGCCAGCAGCCCTGGGACGGACAATCAGCCCCATCATTTT
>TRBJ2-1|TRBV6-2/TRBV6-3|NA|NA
CASSPTPATYNEQFF
TGTGCCAGCAGTCCGACCCCTGCCACCTACAATGAGCAGTTCTTC
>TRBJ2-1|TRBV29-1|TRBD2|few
CSVWPLAGSPDNEQFF
TGCAGCGTATGGCCTTTAGCGGGGAGTCCCGACAATGAGCAGTTCTTC
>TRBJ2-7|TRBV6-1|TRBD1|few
CASSTGTGSHSYEQYF
TGTGCCAGCAGTACGGGGACAGGATCGCACTCCTACGAGCAGTACTTC